Listed below are T cell receptor beta chains from one sample, sequenced in a study of blood T cell repertoires in COVID-19. This table comes from immunoSEQ multiplex PCR, and its TCRdb copy is limited to in-frame clones, with some not included. The profile shows 240,000 or so clones, roughly 86% of them singletons. Sequenced input: peripheral blood. The source is a man older than 75 with acute or convalescent COVID-19. Each CDR3 is given with its conserved first and last residue. D genes are given only for firm matches. Size tells how often a clone was seen (once, few, many) or the class of an expanded clone, and some rows leave it out.

J | D | V | size | DNA | CDR3
TRBJ2-1 | TRBD2 | TRBV5-1 | - | TGCGCCAGCGGCTCCTCTCCGGGGACTAGCGGGAGTAGGCCTGCTAGGCATGAGCAGTTCTTC | CASGSSPGTSGSRPARHEQFF
TRBJ1-1 | TRBD1 | TRBV7-3 | - | TGTGCCAGCAGCCCAAGACAGGGCACTGAAGCTTTCTTT | CASSPRQGTEAFF
TRBJ2-3 | TRBD1 | TRBV5-8 | - | TGTGCCAGCAGTTCTCGAATGACAGGGCGGACAGATACGCAGTATTTT | CASSSRMTGRTDTQYF
TRBJ2-2 | TRBD1 | TRBV7-3 | - | TGTGCCAGCAGTCCCGGGACAGCAAACACCGGGGAGCTGTTTTTT | CASSPGTANTGELFF
TRBJ1-3 | - | TRBV6-5 | - | TGTGCCAGCATAGGGGGGGCTGGAAACACCATATATTTT | CASIGGAGNTIYF
TRBJ1-4 | TRBD1 | TRBV25-1 | - | TGTGCCAGCAGACAGGGGGCTAATGAAAAACTGTTTTTT | CASRQGANEKLFF
TRBJ1-1 | - | TRBV11-2 | - | TGTGCCAGCAGCTTAGATCCCCGGACAGCGCTGAACACTGAAGCTTTCTTT | CASSLDPRTALNTEAFF
TRBJ1-2 | - | TRBV6-5 | - | TGTGCCAGCAGTTACTTTTCCGGGACCGGGGGTTATGGCTACACCTTC | CASSYFSGTGGYGYTF
TRBJ1-1 | - | TRBV3-1/TRBV3-2 | - | TGTGCCAGCAGCCAAGTCCGCGGGGCGCGGTCGAACACTGAAGCTTTCTTT | CASSQVRGARSNTEAFF
TRBJ2-6 | - | TRBV19 | - | TGTGCCAGTAGTATAGCACGAGGGGACACCCTCTCTGGGGCCAACGTCCTGACTTTC | CASSIARGDTLSGANVLTF
TRBJ2-1 | TRBD1 | TRBV19 | once | TGTGCCAGTAGATCCGGGACAGGCTACAATGAGCAGTTCTTC | CASRSGTGYNEQFF